One sample yielded the 9 T cell receptor beta chains listed below, sequenced in a study of blood T cell repertoires in COVID-19. Clones were read by immunoSEQ multiplex PCR, and TCRdb kept only the in-frame ones, dropping some. The sample lists about 97,000 clones, about 91% seen once, with 4.2% in the top ten. Specimen: peripheral blood. These receptor sequences come from a man younger than 30 with acute or convalescent COVID-19.

J is TRBJ1-6 and V is TRBV25-1, with 7 bases aligning to TRBD1. This CDR3 contains 16 residues. J gave up 6 bases and V 0 bases, and 5 bases lay outside the gene matches. Germline assignment: CDR1 MGHDK and CDR2 SYGVNS. CDR3 region: CASSEYPTGANSPLHF. In DNA, the CDR3 is TGTGCCAGCAGTGAATACCCCACAGGGGCTAATTCACCCCTCCACTTT.

V is TRBV6-1 and J is TRBJ1-3; no clear D. Trimming cost V 2 bases and J 0 bases, with 11 bases left between them. The CDR3 has 16 amino acids. Germline V gives CDR1 MNHNS, CDR2 SASEGT. CDR3 in DNA: TGTGCCAGCAGTGAATTAGCGTTAAACTCTGGAAACACCATATATTTT. As protein: CASSELALNSGNTIYF.

The chain couples TRBV5-4 to TRBJ1-2; maybe TRBD1 (5 bases). Trimming took off 0 bases at V and 0 bases at J, with 12 bases between the two ends. CDR1 is SGHNT, CDR2 YYREEE, per germline (reference sequence). This CDR3 contains 16 residues. The CDR3 nucleotides read TGTGCCAGCAGCTTGGGTAGGGGTTCGGCTAACTATGGCTACACCTTC. Translating it yields CASSLGRGSANYGYTF.

This clone was found many times. The chain is built from TRBV4-1 and TRBJ1-2; D call uncertain. The CDR3 sequence is 14 residues long. Trimming left V 0 bases short and J 8 bases short, with 13 bases between. CDR1 and CDR2 from the germline V gene are MGHRA and YSYEKL. The CDR3, as DNA: TGCGCCAGCAGCCAAGACCGCGCCGACGGGGGCTACACCTTC. This gives the protein CASSQDRADGGYTF.

The CDR3, as DNA: TGTGCCAGCAGTTATGTCTCTTCCGAAGCTTTCTTT. It codes for CASSYVSSEAFF. V gene TRBV6-6 combines with J gene TRBJ1-1; no clear D. CDR1 and CDR2 (germline): MNHNY, SVGAGI (reference sequence). The CDR3 covers 12 residues. Trimming stripped 3 bases from V and 8 bases from J, with 10 bases between.

The chain is built from TRBV5-1 and TRBJ2-7; D is undetermined. Deletions cut 0 bases from V and 2 bases from J, with 12 bases between. This CDR3 has 15 residues. The germline V gene encodes CDR1 SGHRS and CDR2 YFSETQ. In DNA, the CDR3 is TGCGCCAGCAGCTTGGGGCCGCTCCTTCCCTACGAGCAGTACTTC. Its translation: CASSLGPLLPYEQYF.

The rearrangement joins TRBV27 to TRBJ1-5; 7 bases align to TRBD1. Germline V lookup: CDR1 MNHEY, CDR2 SMNVEV (reference sequence). Trimming at V came to 6 bases and at J to 6 bases, leaving 2 bases not matched to a gene. The CDR3 has 12 residues. The CDR3 DNA reads TGTGCCAGCAGGACAGGGAGTCAGCCCCAGCATTTT. It encodes CASRTGSQPQHF.

The gene calls are TRBV19 and TRBJ1-1; perhaps TRBD1 as D (5 bases). The CDR3 is 15 residues long. Germline CDR1 LNHDA, CDR2 SQIVND (reference sequence). Trimming left V 4 bases short and J 1 base short, with 13 bases between. DNA of the CDR3: TGTGCCAGTAGTACGCCCGGACAACAGAACACTGAAGCTTTCTTT. Amino acids: CASSTPGQQNTEAFF.

The chain couples TRBV2 to TRBJ1-5, with D perhaps TRBD1 (5 bases). The V end lost 7 bases, the J end lost 4 bases, and 14 bases lay between the germline ends. This CDR3 has 14 amino acids. Looked up from germline, CDR1 is SNHLY and CDR2 is FYNNEI. CDR3 sequence (DNA): TGTGCCAGCACCATCGACAGCCTTAATCAGCCCCAGCATTTT. Translating it yields CASTIDSLNQPQHF.